These T cell receptor beta chains were read from a single sample in a study of shared clonotypes between healthy human individuals. Clones were sequenced by immunoSEQ multiplex PCR, and TCRdb holds only the in-frame ones, with some missing. The sample lists millions of clones, about 93% seen once, with 1.5% to 2% in the top ten. Sequenced: naive CD8+ T cells from PBMCs. These receptors were taken from a young man in good health. Some clones in this sample may be carry-over from other donors' samples. Each CDR3 is given with its conserved first and last residue. D genes are given only for firm matches. The listing skips clone size in some rows; elsewhere it reads once, few, many or a size class.

D,J,V,size,CDR3,DNA
NA,TRBJ1-2,TRBV6-1,once,CASSESGYNYGYTF,TGTGCCAGCAGTGAATCTGGGTACAACTATGGCTACACCTTC
TRBD1,TRBJ1-2,TRBV4-1,NA,CASSHLFGTGEGYTF,TGCGCCAGCAGCCACCTTTTCGGGACAGGGGAAGGCTACACCTTC
NA,TRBJ1-1,TRBV19,few,CASSGHTNTEAFF,TGTGCCAGTAGTGGACATACAAACACTGAAGCTTTCTTT
TRBD1,TRBJ2-1,TRBV19,NA,CASSSGGWTGVNNEQFF,TGTGCCAGTAGTTCTGGGGGTTGGACAGGGGTCAACAATGAGCAGTTCTTC
NA,TRBJ1-5,TRBV2,NA,CASSARQSEPQHF,TGTGCCAGCAGTGCGCGTCAGTCGGAGCCCCAGCATTTT
TRBD1,TRBJ2-2,TRBV29-1,few,CSVKTGGTGELFF,TGCAGCGTCAAGACAGGGGGGACCGGGGAGCTGTTTTTT
NA,TRBJ1-5,TRBV30,NA,CAWSVGVSNQPQHF,TGTGCCTGGAGTGTAGGGGTTAGCAATCAGCCCCAGCATTTT
NA,TRBJ1-1,TRBV27,NA,CASSLGRNTEAFF,TGTGCCAGCAGTTTGGGTCGAAACACTGAAGCTTTCTTT
TRBD1,TRBJ1-5,TRBV28,NA,CASSLWGQGAGQPQHF,TGTGCCAGCAGTTTGTGGGGACAGGGGGCAGGTCAGCCCCAGCATTTT
NA,TRBJ1-1,TRBV4-2,NA,CASSQSYRASDTEAFF,TGTGCCAGCAGCCAGAGCTACAGGGCCTCGGACACTGAAGCTTTCTTT
NA,TRBJ2-5,TRBV30,NA,CAWSYQPVGEQYF,TGTGCCTGGAGCTATCAGCCCGTGGGGGAGCAGTACTTC
TRBD1,TRBJ1-5,TRBV6-6,NA,CASRDRVSNQPQHF,TGTGCCAGCAGAGACAGGGTGAGCAATCAGCCCCAGCATTTT
NA,TRBJ1-5,TRBV27,NA,CASSLQRDNQPQHF,TGTGCCAGCAGTCTCCAAAGGGACAATCAGCCCCAGCATTTT
TRBD2,TRBJ2-1,TRBV7-3,NA,CASSSWPGGGGRSSYNEQFF,TGTGCCAGCAGCTCCTGGCCCGGGGGTGGCGGGAGAAGCTCCTACAATGAGCAGTTCTTC
NA,TRBJ1-2,TRBV5-6,NA,CASRSSSLGGYTF,TGTGCCAGCAGATCCTCTTCATTGGGTGGCTACACCTTC
NA,TRBJ2-2,TRBV4-2,NA,CASSQQRGAGELFF,TGTGCCAGCAGCCAACAAAGGGGGGCCGGGGAGCTGTTTTTT
NA,TRBJ2-2,TRBV9,once,CASSVVVGLNTGELFF,TGTGCCAGCAGCGTAGTAGTCGGTCTAAACACCGGGGAGCTGTTTTTT
TRBD1,TRBJ1-1,TRBV7-6,NA,CASSLGAGGGTEAFF,TGTGCCAGCAGCTTAGGGGCAGGGGGCGGAACTGAAGCTTTCTTT